The entry below describes one TCR beta chain. Which antigen it targets is not known. Base qualities are not at hand, and no much larger clone is one base apart. These data are taken from a study of shared clonotypes between healthy human individuals (dated by TCRdb to about 2020). A note on the overall study: The cohort included three men and a couple of women between 18 and 49 years of age. Each donor's leukapheresis produced roughly between roughly 0.9 and 9 billion PBMCs. For each donor, CD4 naive and CD4 memory were each given three plates, CD8 naive was given two plates, and CD8 memory was given one plate. The study deeply sequenced blood TCR repertoires of about 5 healthy adults to estimate repertoire size and the extent of clonotype sharing between individuals. To increase sequencing depth and limit assay-specific biases, different laboratories used diverse techniques to prepare libraries and sequence TCR repertoires. Summary of the overall study and its limitations: Sampling was restricted to blood, and TCR repertoires in tissue are likely to differ from TCR repertoires in blood. The genetic and exposure-history diversity represented was limited by the small number of donors. Larger estimated clonotype richness was generally found for naive subsets than for memory subsets. Compared with non-shared clonotypes, clonotypes shared by all four sorted-subset donors had higher generation probabilities. Incomplete sequencing was indicated by rarefaction of sorted-subset datasets, despite the large sequencing depth. Based on pairwise subsampling, the degree of clonotype sharing among donors was expected to be affected by sequencing depth. Sharing across a few donors was observed for around 4.8% of naive CD4, over 3% of naive CD8, over 2% of memory CD4, and around 0.4% of memory CD8 clonotypes.

Here V drops 0 bases and J drops 7 bases, and the junction holds 10 bases not matched to any gene. Taken from the germline V gene (reference sequence), the CDR1 and CDR2 loops are MNHNY and SVGAGI. CDR3 length: 16 amino acids, cysteine to phenylalanine. Only the CDR3 region is kept as DNA, spanning 48 bases read in frame from base 1. TCR CDR3 regions were amplified from genomic DNA by multiplex PCR using the deep immunoSEQ assay. Extracted genomic DNA from each cell subset was distributed evenly across all wells of several immunoSEQ 96-well plates, and each plate was treated as a replicate. For sorted subsets, each replicate PCR was loaded with roughly 0.2 ug genomic DNA, equivalent to about 33,000 T cell genomes. The purified libraries were quantified using a Qubit 3.0 fluorometer, sized with a Bioanalyzer 2100, and then quantified again using the KAPA Library Quantification kit. Every immunoSEQ 96-well plate was sequenced on a dedicated single-read 150-cycle Illumina NextSeq 550 flow cell. As for the authors' bioinformatics: Because the immunoSEQ output held only junctional sequences and lacked quality scores, the filtering could not match the filtering applied to full-length reads. To assign V/J genes and CDR3, sequences were annotated using PyIR, a Python wrapper for IgBLAST v1.9, with IMGT germline references. Reads with weak V/J assignments (E-value above 1e-6), missing CDR3, stop codons, out-of-frame junctions, or ambiguous translated residues were removed. V3J clonotypes were defined as sequences sharing the same inferred V gene, J gene, and CDR3 amino acid sequence. The percentage overlap between two repertoires was calculated by dividing the number of shared unique clonotypes by the size of the smaller repertoire. RTK rarefaction, the Chao1 estimator, and Recon v2.1 estimates of unobserved clonotypes were used to assess repertoire richness. OLGA was used to compute generation probabilities for all TCRbeta clonotypes that the gDNA method yielded from a few donors. Drawn from immuneACCESS, this table holds only the in-frame rearrangements with V and J called that TCRdb kept. Clones are partly lost; checked studies trace under half to an unresolved V gene and leave the rest unexplained. V, J and clone size are taken as reported in that table, and D and trimming were inferred from the DNA itself. Present in this sample are about 2.2 million clones, over 85% of which were seen just once. The top ten hold 1.5% to 2% of the sample.

CD8 naive samples consisted of CD45RO-negative cells that were positively selected for CCR7, yielding a CD45RA+CCR7+ population without TemRA cells. Healthy HIV-negative adults with no recently reported acute infections or vaccinations were included as donors. Every donor was a Caucasian adult residing in Nashville, Tennessee, USA. Blood was collected by leukapheresis, and PBMCs were isolated by Ficoll-Histopaque density gradient centrifugation and then cryopreserved in liquid nitrogen vapor phase. Analytical flow cytometry was used to check the purity and quantity of each magnetically sorted T cell population. Genomic DNA was isolated from each sorted fraction and quantified by UV absorbance on a Nanodrop 2000c.

The rearranged segments are TRBV6-6 and TRBJ2-3; 7 bases in the junction line up with TRBD2. The clonotype was recovered from a man younger than 35 in good health. Some clones in this sample may be carry-over from other donors' samples. The sequencing sample was made of naive CD8+ T cells from PBMCs. The cell subset or site label, as the study defines it: CD45RA+CCR7+. The encoded CDR3 is CASSYSSLAIFNTQYF. Read as DNA, the sequence is TGTGCCAGCAGTTACTCATCACTAGCGATATTTAATACGCAGTATTTT.